These 30 T cell receptor beta chains originate from one sample sequenced in a study of T cells after yellow fever vaccination. TCRdb reprocessed the 5' RACE reads via MiXCR and lists one record per CDR3 protein. The sample has about 580,000 distinct CDR3 sequences, about 15% seen once. The sample was PBMCs, taken around 5 days after the first yellow fever vaccination. Receptor source: a young man who received the YFV17D yellow fever vaccine.

This clonotype has more than one count but fewer than ten. The J gene is TRBJ2-1, the V gene TRBV19, with 12 bases identical to TRBD2. The CDR3 consists of 15 residues. Germline V gene lookup returns CDR1 LNHDA and CDR2 SQIVND (reference sequence). J gave up 8 bases and V 3 bases, and 5 bases lay outside the gene matches. CDR3 sequence reads: CASSILTSGGYEQFF. The DNA of the CDR3 is TGTGCCAGTAGTATCCTGACTAGCGGGGGCTATGAGCAGTTCTTC.

This rearrangement joins TRBV28 to TRBJ1-1; D is ambiguous. This CDR3 is 13 amino acids long. Germline V gene data show CDR1 as MDHEN and CDR2 as SYDVKM. With 5 bases removed from V and 6 bases from J, the gap between germline ends came to 13 bases. CDR3 sequence: CASSVTFTAEAFF. The CDR3, as DNA: TGTGCCAGCAGTGTTACTTTCACCGCTGAAGCTTTCTTT. Full variable domain (missing parts from reference TRBV28 and TRBJ1-1): DVKVTQSSRYLVKRTGEKVFLECVQDMDHENMFWYRQDPGLGLRLIYFSYDVKMKEKGDIPEGYSVSREKKERFSLILESASTNQTSMYLCASSVTFTAEAFFGQGTRLTVV.

The sample holds a few counts of this clonotype. The chain links TRBV10-3 to TRBJ2-2, with D perhaps being TRBD1 or TRBD2 (6 bases each). Trimming cost V 4 bases and J 6 bases, with 15 bases left between them. This CDR3 comprises 15 residues. Germline CDR1 is ENHRY and CDR2 is SYGVKD. The CDR3 DNA sequence: TGTGCCATCAGTGTTCAGCCAGGGGAGGCCGGGGAGCTGTTTTTT. This gives the protein CAISVQPGEAGELFF.

This clonotype was found a few times. The genes are TRBV2 and TRBJ1-2; D perhaps matches TRBD1 (5 bases). Germline V gene data show CDR1 as SNHLY and CDR2 as FYNNEI. This CDR3 region has 16 residues. With 3 bases removed from V and 6 bases from J, the gap between germline ends came to 20 bases. DNA of the CDR3: TGTGCCAGCAGTGACCGCCGGACACCCATCTGGGATGGCTACACCTTC. Its protein product is CASSDRRTPIWDGYTF.

This clonotype was detected a few times. The chain carries TRBV4-1 and TRBJ2-4; TRBD2 matches at 14 bases. V dropped 3 bases and J dropped 10; count of bases not matched to a gene: 11. This CDR3 has 17 residues. Germline V gene lookup returns CDR1 MGHRA and CDR2 YSYEKL. The CDR3 bases are TGCGCCAGCAGCCAGGCCCAGACTAGCGGGGGGGCCCGGATTCAGTACTTC. As protein: CASSQAQTSGGARIQYF.

This clonotype was counted a few times. CDR3 protein: CASSSAGPTEAFF. The CDR3 DNA follows: TGCGCCAGCAGCTCCGCTGGCCCCACTGAAGCTTTCTTT. The chain uses TRBV5-1 and TRBJ1-1, with unresolved D. The CDR3 totals 13 residues. Germline-derived CDR1 and CDR2 are SGHRS and YFSETQ. V was shortened by 3 bases and J by 4 bases, with 10 bases between the two germline ends.

The V gene is TRBV19, the J gene TRBJ2-2; D not resolved. V lost 3 bases and J lost 2, with 10 bases in between. The germline CDR1 and CDR2 sequences are LNHDA and SQIVND (reference sequence). The CDR3 is made up of 15 amino acids. This chain's CDR3 is CASSMQGANTGELFF. The CDR3 bases are TGTGCCAGTAGTATGCAAGGAGCTAACACCGGGGAGCTGTTTTTT.

The V gene is TRBV20-1, the J gene TRBJ2-5; TRBD1 matches 10 bases. V was pared by 0 bases and J by 5 bases, with 6 bases of the junction left unmatched. This CDR3 comprises 15 residues. The germline V gene has CDR1 DFQATT and CDR2 SNEGSKA (reference sequence). CDR3 coding DNA: TGCAGTGCTAGAGAGGGACAGGGGATCGCGGAGACCCAGTACTTC. It encodes CSAREGQGIAETQYF.

This clonotype appeared a few times. The rearrangement links TRBV14 to TRBJ2-7; TRBD1 might be the D (6 bases). Trimming stripped 4 bases from V and 3 bases from J, with 10 bases between. Germline CDR1 and CDR2: SGHDN and FVKESK. The CDR3 runs 13 residues. The CDR3 is CASSPAGVYEQYF. CDR3 in DNA: TGTGCCAGCAGCCCCGCAGGGGTCTACGAGCAGTACTTC.

The chain combines TRBV6-2 or TRBV6-3 with TRBJ2-6; either TRBD1 or TRBD2 may fit D (5 bases each). Trimming left V 2 bases short and J 5 bases short, with 16 bases between. CDR1 is MNHEY, CDR2 SVGEGT, per germline. This CDR3 is 17 amino acids long. For the CDR3, the DNA is TGTGCCAGCAGTTACGGGGGACGCCATCTGAGGGCCAACGTCCTGACTTTC. Translating gives CASSYGGRHLRANVLTF.

The chain carries TRBV6-1 and TRBJ2-1; TRBD2 agrees at 11 bases. V gave up 5 bases and J gave up 5 bases; unmatched junction bases: 5. The germline CDR1 and CDR2 sequences are MNHNS and SASEGT. The CDR3 runs to 15 residues. The CDR3 DNA sequence: TGTGCCAGCAGTCCCAGACTAGCGGGGAACAATGAGCAGTTCTTC. Translated: CASSPRLAGNNEQFF.

V gene TRBV7-2 combines with J gene TRBJ2-3; 11 bases are a match to TRBD2. V lost 6 bases to trimming and J lost 6 bases; unmatched junction nucleotides: 8. Looked up from germline, CDR1 is SGHTA and CDR2 is FQGNSA. CDR3 length: 15 residues. The CDR3 sequence is CASRISGGVRDTQYF. The CDR3 coding sequence is TGTGCCAGCAGAATTAGCGGGGGGGTTCGCGATACGCAGTATTTT.

The V call is TRBV7-3, the J call TRBJ1-1; no clear D gene. Deletions cut 3 bases from V and 3 bases from J, with 11 bases between. CDR1 is SGHTA and CDR2 is FQGTGA in the germline V gene. The CDR3 loop spans 14 amino acids. CDR3 residues: CASSFNHGDTEAFF. The CDR3 nucleotides are TGTGCCAGCAGCTTCAACCACGGAGACACTGAAGCTTTCTTT.

This clonotype was counted once. The V gene is TRBV4-3, the J gene TRBJ2-2; 10 nucleotides line up with TRBD2. Germline V gene sequence: CDR1 LGHNA, CDR2 YSLEER. Unmatched junction bases numbered 14, after V lost 3 bases and J lost 4 bases. This CDR3 spans 19 amino acids. CDR3 nucleotides: TGCGCCAGCAGCCAGGGAGGACAGCGGGGGGGCTTTGGCACCGGGGAGCTGTTTTTT. It codes for CASSQGGQRGGFGTGELFF.

The chain recombines TRBV7-2 with TRBJ2-1, with a possible D match to TRBD2 (5 bases). Trimming left V 5 bases short and J 7 bases short, with 12 bases between. CDR1 SGHTA and CDR2 FQGNSA come from the germline V gene. The CDR3 totals 13 residues. The chain's CDR3 is CASSPLLVNEQFF. DNA of the CDR3: TGTGCCAGCAGCCCTCTACTAGTTAATGAGCAGTTCTTC.

The table lists this clonotype with many counts. The rearrangement joins TRBV4-2 to TRBJ1-1; D is uncertain. This CDR3 is built from 14 residues. V gave up 3 bases and J gave up 1 base, with 9 bases separating them. Germline CDR1 and CDR2: LGHNA and YNFKEQ. DNA for the CDR3: TGTGCCAGCAGCCATTCCACGGCGAACACTGAAGCTTTCTTT. This gives the protein CASSHSTANTEAFF.

V usage is TRBV12-3 or TRBV12-4 and J usage is TRBJ2-1; D gene uncertain. The CDR3 sequence is 11 residues long. Trimming pared 6 bases from V and 6 bases from J, leaving 6 bases between. The CDR3 spells CASRESNEQFF. DNA of the CDR3: TGTGCCAGCAGAGAGAGCAATGAGCAGTTCTTC.

There are a few counts of this clonotype. The chain couples TRBV29-1 to TRBJ1-1; tentatively, D is TRBD1 (5 bases). The CDR3 is made up of 12 amino acids. The V gene's germline CDR1 is SQVTM and CDR2 ANQGSEA. Trimming took off 7 bases at V and 3 bases at J, with 12 bases between the two ends. The CDR3 spells CSAGHQHTEAFF. For the CDR3, the DNA is TGCAGCGCTGGACACCAACACACTGAAGCTTTCTTT. Combining the CDR3 with reference TRBV29-1 and TRBJ1-1 gives the whole variable domain SAVISQKPSRDICQRGTSLTIQCQVDSQVTMMFWYRQQPGQSLTLIATANQGSEATYESGFVIDKFPISRPNLTFSTLTVSNMSPEDSSIYLCSAGHQHTEAFFGQGTRLTVV.

The chain carries TRBV28 and TRBJ1-2; D unclear. This CDR3 has 13 amino acids. V shed 10 bases and J shed 7 bases, with 19 bases lying between them. From germline, CDR1 is MDHEN and CDR2 SYDVKM. The DNA for the CDR3 is TGTGCCATGAGCCCTGGGCTCCTCTGTGGCTACACCTTC. It yields the protein CAMSPGLLCGYTF.

Only a few counts were recorded for this clonotype. CDR3 nucleotide sequence: TGTGCCAGCAGTTTGGGGGGGTCCTCTAACTATGGCTACACCTTC. It specifies CASSLGGSSNYGYTF. The chain joins TRBV27 to TRBJ1-2; maybe TRBD1 (5 bases). Germline V gene data show CDR1 as MNHEY and CDR2 as SMNVEV (reference sequence). The CDR3 is 15 residues long. V lost 3 bases, J lost 0 bases, and 11 bases lay in between.

This clonotype came up many times. The chain's CDR3 is CASSKGHDTEAFF. The CDR3 nucleotides read TGCGCCAGCAGCAAAGGACACGACACTGAAGCTTTCTTT. This chain uses TRBV5-1 with TRBJ1-1; D may be TRBD1 (5 bases). CDR1 SGHRS and CDR2 YFSETQ come from the germline V gene. With 4 bases removed from V and 3 bases from J, the gap between germline ends came to 10 bases. The CDR3 runs 13 residues.

The chain couples TRBV11-1 to TRBJ2-4; 10 nucleotides agree with TRBD2. The trim removed 5 bases at V and 0 bases at J, leaving 13 bases unmatched. This CDR3 comprises 19 residues. Germline CDR1 SGHAT, CDR2 FQDESV (reference sequence). CDR3 nucleotides: TGTGCCAGCAGCACCAACAGAATCCTAGCGGGGGTAGCCAAAAACATTCAGTACTTC. As protein: CASSTNRILAGVAKNIQYF.

The J gene is TRBJ2-7, the V gene TRBV7-9; 9 nucleotides match TRBD2. Looked up from germline, CDR1 is SEHNR and CDR2 is FQNEAQ (reference sequence). With 4 bases clipped from V and 2 bases from J, the junction kept 6 bases outside the gene matches. The CDR3 spans 15 residues. CDR3 residues: CASSYPGLATYEQYF. As DNA, the CDR3 is TGTGCCAGCAGCTACCCGGGACTAGCCACCTACGAGCAGTACTTC. Complete variable domain (other parts from reference TRBV7-9 and TRBJ2-7): DTGVSQNPRHKITKRGQNVTFRCDPISEHNRLYWYRQTLGQGPEFLTYFQNEAQLEKSRLLSDRFSAERPKGSFSTLEIQRTEQGDSAMYLCASSYPGLATYEQYFGPGTRLTVT.

This clonotype has just a few counts. The CDR3: CASSLQKEGRAFF. Here the CDR3 DNA reads TGCGCCAGCAGCTTGCAGAAAGAGGGGAGAGCTTTCTTT. The chain couples TRBV5-1 to TRBJ1-1; D is perhaps TRBD1 (5 bases). Trimming left V 1 base short and J 10 bases short, with 14 bases between. This CDR3 has 13 amino acids. CDR1 and CDR2 (germline): SGHRS, YFSETQ. Full variable domain (rest looked up from reference TRBV5-1 and TRBJ1-1): KAGVTQTPRYLIKTRGQQVTLSCSPISGHRSVSWYQQTPGQGLQFLFEYFSETQRNKGNFPGRFSGRQFSNSRSEMNVSTLELGDSALYLCASSLQKEGRAFFGQGTRLTVV.

The rearrangement uses TRBV9 and TRBJ2-2; possible D gene TRBD1, 5 bases. The CDR3 spans 14 residues. Trimming pared 4 bases from V and 11 bases from J, leaving 18 bases between. CDR1 is SGDLS, CDR2 YYNGEE, per germline. CDR3: CASSRRRAREELFF. CDR3 DNA: TGTGCCAGCAGCCGTAGAAGGGCCAGGGAAGAGCTGTTTTTT.

This clonotype showed up many times. As DNA, the CDR3 is TGCGCCAGCAGCCAAGATGGGCATCAGCCCCAGCATTTT. This codes for CASSQDGHQPQHF. J is TRBJ1-5 and V is TRBV4-3; D gene unclear. The V and J ends lost 0 bases and 5 bases respectively, with 5 bases between them. This CDR3 is 13 amino acids long. Germline V gene sequence: CDR1 LGHNA, CDR2 YSLEER.

This clonotype has only a few counts. The chain carries TRBV4-1 and TRBJ2-4, with D perhaps TRBD2 (5 bases). The ends were cut back, 0 bases at V and 1 base at J, with 19 bases in the middle. The CDR3 is 19 residues long. Germline CDR1 is MGHRA and CDR2 is YSYEKL. For the CDR3, the DNA is TGCGCCAGCAGCCAAGATGGAGGCCGGGGTTCGGGGGCCAAAAACATTCAGTACTTC. Translation gives CASSQDGGRGSGAKNIQYF.

This clonotype was seen many times. The J gene is TRBJ1-1, the V gene TRBV12-3 or TRBV12-4; tentatively, D is TRBD1 (5 bases). This CDR3 comprises 13 residues. V was cut by 5 bases and J by 2 bases, with 9 bases left in between. The CDR3 coding sequence is TGTGCCAGCAGTGTGACAGCTAACACTGAAGCTTTCTTT. Translation gives CASSVTANTEAFF.

The rearrangement links TRBV7-9 to TRBJ2-5, with TRBD2 as a possible D gene (5 bases). V lost 5 bases, J lost 2 bases, and 12 bases lay in between. This CDR3 comprises 14 residues. The germline V gene has CDR1 SEHNR and CDR2 FQNEAQ (reference sequence). The CDR3 DNA reads TGTGCCAGCAGCCGAAGCAGCGGTCAAGAGACCCAGTACTTC. Translated, it gives CASSRSSGQETQYF.

This clonotype has a count of ten or more. The rearrangement uses TRBV5-4 and TRBJ2-3; 8 bases agree with TRBD2. The CDR3 is 17 residues long. CDR1 is SGHNT and CDR2 is YYREEE in the germline V gene (reference sequence). The junction had 9 bases not matched to a gene; V was cut back by 3 bases and J by 0 bases. The CDR3 nucleotides read TGTGCCAGCAGCTGGGTAGCGGGGTCCGGAAGCACAGATACGCAGTATTTT. Amino acid sequence: CASSWVAGSGSTDTQYF.